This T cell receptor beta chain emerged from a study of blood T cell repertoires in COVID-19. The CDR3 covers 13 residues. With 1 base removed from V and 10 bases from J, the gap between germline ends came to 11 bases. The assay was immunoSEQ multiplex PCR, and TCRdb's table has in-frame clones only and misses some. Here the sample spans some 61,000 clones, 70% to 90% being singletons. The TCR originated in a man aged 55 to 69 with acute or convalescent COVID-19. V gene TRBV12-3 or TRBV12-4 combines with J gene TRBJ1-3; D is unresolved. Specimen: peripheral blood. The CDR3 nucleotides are TGTGCCAGCAGTTTAGTCGAGGAAAGGACCATATATTTT. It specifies CASSLVEERTIYF.